The clone carrying this T cell receptor beta chain has just a few counts. Its specificity is not known. TCRdb processed the 5' RACE reads anew with MiXCR; each CDR3 protein has one entry. Among some 760,000 distinct CDR3 sequences listed, about 20% were seen once. The V and J ends lost 6 bases and 14 bases respectively, with 16 bases between them. The length of the CDR3 is 11 residues. The data originate from a study of identical twins. The study's findings and limits: With beta out-of-frame sequences, excess sharing by twins was weaker. A cross-sectional statistical analysis, not follow-up of the same donors, supported the conclusions.

The same sample was also studied in work on T cells expressing NK-cell markers. From that study: The TCR beta repertoires were obtained from sorted CD3+CD56+NKG2C+, CD3+CD56+NKG2C- and CD3+CD56-NKG2C+ T cells.

The sequence was collected from a woman aged 18-29 years in good health. The chain uses TRBV12-3 or TRBV12-4 and TRBJ1-2; D not resolved. The sample comprised PBMCs. CDR3 DNA: TGTGCCAGCAGCTGGGCCCGGGAGGTAACCTTC. Protein product: CASSWAREVTF.